This entry lists 17 T cell receptor beta chains sequenced from one sample in a study of CD8 T cells in ankylosing spondylitis. TCRdb reanalysed the 5' RACE reads using MiXCR and keeps one entry per CDR3 protein. The sample lists roughly 190,000 distinct CDR3 sequences, over 10% occurring once. Specimen: blood, either unsorted or a sorted T cell fraction (not recorded which). The receptors here all came from a male donor with ankylosing spondylitis or in good health (not recorded which).

Here the CDR3 DNA reads TGCGCCAGCAACAGGGGAAACGAGCAGTACTTC. Its protein is CASNRGNEQYF. The genes are TRBV5-1 and TRBJ2-7, with 7 bases lining up with TRBD1. CDR3 length: 11 amino acids. Germline V gene lookup returns CDR1 SGHRS and CDR2 YFSETQ. Trimming removed 6 bases from V and 5 bases from J; junction bases left unmatched: 2.

This clonotype has ten or more counts. The chain employs TRBV12-3 or TRBV12-4 and TRBJ2-5, with 12 nucleotides matching TRBD2. V dropped 5 bases and J dropped 5; count of bases not matched to a gene: 6. The CDR3 consists of 15 residues. CDR3 coding DNA: TGTGCCAGCAGTCTACTAGCGGGAGGCAGGGAGACCCAGTACTTC. It encodes CASSLLAGGRETQYF.

V and J are TRBV6-2 or TRBV6-3 and TRBJ2-3; D is unresolved. The V end was cut by 0 bases, the J end by 4 bases, with 11 bases between. Germline values: CDR1 MNHEY, CDR2 SVGEGT. The CDR3 totals 15 residues. CDR3: CASSYSELVADTQYF. CDR3 coding DNA: TGTGCCAGCAGTTACTCGGAACTCGTGGCAGATACGCAGTATTTT.

A few counts support this clonotype. This chain joins TRBV27 and TRBJ2-7; D uncertain. The CDR3 is 14 residues long. Germline CDR1 MNHEY, CDR2 SMNVEV (reference sequence). Trimming cost V 3 bases and J 6 bases, with 15 bases left between them. DNA of the CDR3: TGTGCCAGCAGTTTTTATGGGCCTCAAACCGAGCAGTACTTC. It specifies CASSFYGPQTEQYF.

The chain combines TRBV29-1 with TRBJ2-7; D gene uncertain. This CDR3 comprises 13 residues. Germline-derived CDR1 and CDR2 are SQVTM and ANQGSEA. Trimming left V 3 bases short and J 2 bases short, with 11 bases between. The CDR3 DNA follows: TGCAGCGTTGAGGACGCCTTGACCTACGAGCAGTACTTC. Protein: CSVEDALTYEQYF.

This clonotype has a handful of counts. This chain connects TRBV14 to TRBJ2-3; D possibly uses TRBD1 or TRBD2 (6 bases each). V shed 4 bases and J shed 2 bases, with 16 bases lying between them. Germline V gene lookup returns CDR1 SGHDN and CDR2 FVKESK. The CDR3 has 16 residues. The CDR3 spells CASSRHGGGPTDTQYF. DNA for the CDR3: TGTGCCAGCAGCCGCCATGGAGGGGGACCCACAGATACGCAGTATTTT. Using reference TRBV14 and TRBJ2-3 for the parts outside the CDR3, the full variable domain is EAGVTQFPSHSVIEKGQTVTLRCDPISGHDNLYWYRRVMGKEIKFLLHFVKESKQDESGMPNNRFLAERTGGTYSTLKVQPAELEDSGVYFCASSRHGGGPTDTQYFGPGTRLTVL.

V gene TRBV9 combines with J gene TRBJ2-1, with 9 bases identical to TRBD2. The V and J ends lost 0 bases and 2 bases, in that order; junction bases with no gene match: 3. Germline V gene sequence: CDR1 SGDLS, CDR2 YYNGEE. The CDR3 has 16 amino acids. CDR3 loop: CASSVGAGGTYNEQFF. DNA for the CDR3: TGTGCCAGCAGCGTAGGAGCGGGAGGCACCTACAATGAGCAGTTCTTC.

This clonotype was counted only a few times. This rearrangement joins TRBV3-1 to TRBJ1-1; D gene unclear. Germline loops: CDR1 LGHDT, CDR2 YNNKEL (reference sequence). The CDR3 runs to 14 residues. The V end lost 0 bases, the J end lost 3 bases, and 8 bases lay between the germline ends. CDR3 protein: CASSQEAVYTEAFF. CDR3 coding DNA: TGTGCCAGCAGCCAAGAAGCGGTCTACACTGAAGCTTTCTTT.

This chain connects TRBV5-6 to TRBJ1-1; 9 bases are a match to TRBD1. V shed 4 bases and J 9 bases; nucleotides not matched to a gene: 7. There are 13 residues in the CDR3. Germline V gene data show CDR1 as SGHDT and CDR2 as YYEEEE. CDR3 protein: CASSIGTGPQAFF. CDR3 bases: TGTGCCAGCAGCATAGGGACAGGGCCACAAGCTTTCTTT.

J is TRBJ2-3 and V is TRBV4-1; TRBD2 matches at 9 bases. Trimming removed 3 bases from V and 6 bases from J; junction bases left unmatched: 7. The CDR3 runs to 15 residues. Germline CDR1 reads MGHRA; CDR2 reads YSYEKL. The CDR3 nucleotides read TGCGCCAGCAGCCATTTTGCGGGGGGGTGGGATACGCAGTATTTT. It encodes CASSHFAGGWDTQYF.

This clonotype showed up many times. The chain couples TRBV12-3 or TRBV12-4 to TRBJ1-2; 11 bases align to TRBD1. This CDR3 is built from 15 residues. With V trimmed by 5 bases and J by 6 bases, 8 bases remained unmatched. The CDR3 DNA reads TGTGCCAGCAGTCCCTCAGGACAGGGGGCGCATGGCTACACCTTC. Translation gives CASSPSGQGAHGYTF.

V gene TRBV9 combines with J gene TRBJ1-1; D uncertain. There are 14 residues in the CDR3. The germline CDR1 and CDR2 sequences are SGDLS and YYNGEE. V lost 4 bases, J lost 6 bases, and 16 bases lay in between. The CDR3 here is CASSPWKAGAEAFF. DNA of the CDR3: TGTGCCAGCAGCCCTTGGAAGGCGGGTGCTGAAGCTTTCTTT.

By sample share, this clonotype is medium-sized. This rearrangement joins TRBV9 to TRBJ2-7; weak D call: TRBD2 (6 bases). The V gene lost 3 bases and the J gene lost 5 bases, with 15 bases spanning the gap. The CDR3 has 14 residues. Germline CDR1 and CDR2: SGDLS and YYNGEE. CDR3 sequence reads: CASSAGLTAHEQYF. The CDR3 DNA is TGTGCCAGCAGCGCGGGACTCACGGCACACGAGCAGTACTTC.

This clonotype was observed a handful of times. The genes are TRBV6-1 and TRBJ2-7, with D tentatively TRBD2 (5 bases). The CDR3 contains 15 residues. Germline CDR1 reads MNHNS; CDR2 reads SASEGT. V lost 5 bases and J lost 5, with 19 bases in between. CDR3 protein: CASSNPPEGRNEQYF. The DNA of the CDR3 is TGTGCCAGCAGTAATCCCCCCGAGGGAAGGAACGAGCAGTACTTC.

This clonotype was found a few times. The chain is built from TRBV4-1 and TRBJ2-7; no definite D call. Trimming took off 0 bases at V and 2 bases at J, with 11 bases between the two ends. There are 15 residues in the CDR3. The germline CDR1 and CDR2 sequences are MGHRA and YSYEKL. Written as DNA, the CDR3 is TGCGCCAGCAGCCAAGAGGGAAGAGAACCCTACGAGCAGTACTTC. This translates into CASSQEGREPYEQYF.

This clonotype was recorded a few times. V gene TRBV20-1 combines with J gene TRBJ1-2, with D tentatively TRBD1 (6 bases). Germline CDR1 is DFQATT and CDR2 is SNEGSKA (reference sequence). This CDR3 has 15 residues. V gave up 0 bases and J gave up 2 bases, with 13 bases separating them. The CDR3 DNA sequence: TGCAGTGCTAGAGATACCCGGGGGCGAAACTATGGCTACACCTTC. This translates into CSARDTRGRNYGYTF.

V and J are TRBV9 and TRBJ1-3; D gene unclear. Germline V gene data show CDR1 as SGDLS and CDR2 as YYNGEE. This CDR3 has 15 amino acids. Trimming shortened V by 0 bases and J by 2 bases, and 9 bases separated the two germline ends. CDR3 residues: CASSVAGGTGNTIYF. The CDR3 DNA follows: TGTGCCAGCAGCGTAGCGGGAGGGACTGGAAACACCATATATTTT.